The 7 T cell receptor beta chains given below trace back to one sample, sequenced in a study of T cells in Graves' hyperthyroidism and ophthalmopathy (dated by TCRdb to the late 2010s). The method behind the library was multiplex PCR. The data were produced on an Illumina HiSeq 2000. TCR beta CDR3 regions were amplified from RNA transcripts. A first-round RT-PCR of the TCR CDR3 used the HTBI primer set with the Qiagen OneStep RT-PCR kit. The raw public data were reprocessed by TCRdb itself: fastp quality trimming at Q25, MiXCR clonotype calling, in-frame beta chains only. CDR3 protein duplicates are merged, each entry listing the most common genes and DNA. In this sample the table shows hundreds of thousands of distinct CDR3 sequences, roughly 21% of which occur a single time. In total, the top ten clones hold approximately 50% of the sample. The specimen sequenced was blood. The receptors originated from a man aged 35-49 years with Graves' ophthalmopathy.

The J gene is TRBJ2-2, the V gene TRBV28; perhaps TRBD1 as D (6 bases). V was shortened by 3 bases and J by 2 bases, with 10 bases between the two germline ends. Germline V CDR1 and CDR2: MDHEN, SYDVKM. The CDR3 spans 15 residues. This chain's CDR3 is CASSFPGANTGELFF. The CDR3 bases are TGTGCCAGCAGTTTTCCAGGGGCTAACACCGGGGAGCTGTTTTTT.

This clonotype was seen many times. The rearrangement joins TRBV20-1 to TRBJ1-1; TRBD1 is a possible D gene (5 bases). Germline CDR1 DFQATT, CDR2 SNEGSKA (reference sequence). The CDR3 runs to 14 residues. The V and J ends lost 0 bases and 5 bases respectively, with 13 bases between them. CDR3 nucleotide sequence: TGCAGTGCTAGAGATTTTGCAGGGAAGACTGAAGCTTTCTTT. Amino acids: CSARDFAGKTEAFF.

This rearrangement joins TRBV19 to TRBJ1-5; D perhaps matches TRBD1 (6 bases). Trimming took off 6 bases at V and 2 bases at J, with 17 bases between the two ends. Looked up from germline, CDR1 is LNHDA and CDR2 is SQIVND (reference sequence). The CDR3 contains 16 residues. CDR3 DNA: TGTGCCAGTAGCGATCGGGGGGCTACGGGCAATCAGCCCCAGCATTTT. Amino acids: CASSDRGATGNQPQHF. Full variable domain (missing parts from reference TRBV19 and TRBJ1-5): DGGITQSPKYLFRKEGQNVTLSCEQNLNHDAMYWYRQDPGQGLRLIYYSQIVNDFQKGDIAEGYSVSREKKESFPLTVTSAQKNPTAFYLCASSDRGATGNQPQHFGDGTRLSIL.

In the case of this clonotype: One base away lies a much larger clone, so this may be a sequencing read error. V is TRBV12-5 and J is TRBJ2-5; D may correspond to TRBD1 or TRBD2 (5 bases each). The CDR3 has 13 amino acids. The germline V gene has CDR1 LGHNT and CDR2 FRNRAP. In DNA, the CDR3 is TGTGCTGGTGGCCCCGGGGCCCAAGAGACCCAGTACTTC. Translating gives CAGGPGAQETQYF.

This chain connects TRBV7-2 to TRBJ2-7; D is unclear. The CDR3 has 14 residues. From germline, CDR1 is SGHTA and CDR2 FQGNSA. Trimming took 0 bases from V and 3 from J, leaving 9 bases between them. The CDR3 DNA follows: TGTGCCAGCAGCTTAGCTCTGGGTCACTACGAGCAGTACTTC. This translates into CASSLALGHYEQYF.

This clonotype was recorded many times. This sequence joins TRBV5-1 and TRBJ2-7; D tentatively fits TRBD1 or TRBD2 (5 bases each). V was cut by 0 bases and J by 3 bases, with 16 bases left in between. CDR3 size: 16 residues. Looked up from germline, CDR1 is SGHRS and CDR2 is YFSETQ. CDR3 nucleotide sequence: TGCGCCAGCAGCTTGGAAGGGACCCCAGGCGACTACGAGCAGTACTTC. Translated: CASSLEGTPGDYEQYF.

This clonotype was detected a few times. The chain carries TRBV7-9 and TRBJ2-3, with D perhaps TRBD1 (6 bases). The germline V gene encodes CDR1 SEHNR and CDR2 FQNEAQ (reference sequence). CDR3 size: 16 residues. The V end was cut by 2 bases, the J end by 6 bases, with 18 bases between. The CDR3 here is CASSLRGLGSLDTQYF. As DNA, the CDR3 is TGTGCCAGCAGCTTAAGGGGGTTAGGCTCTTTGGATACGCAGTATTTT.